These T cell receptor beta chains were read from a single sample in a study of blood T cell repertoires in COVID-19. Profiling relied on immunoSEQ multiplex PCR, and the TCRdb table lists in-frame clones only, not all of them. Here the sample spans approximately 490,000 clones, approximately 86% being singletons. Sequencing was done on a sample of PBMCs or T cells enriched from blood (not recorded which). All receptors derive from a woman aged 55-69 years who had recovered from COVID-19. CDR3s include the opening cysteine and the closing phenylalanine or tryptophan. A D gene is named only where the DNA matches it firmly. Clone size appears in some rows only: once, few, many, or a class for an expanded clone.

j_gene,v_gene,abundance,d_gene,CDR3aa,CDR3nt
TRBJ2-1,TRBV9,-,TRBD2,CASSVEPGGKYNEQFF,TGTGCCAGCAGCGTAGAGCCCGGGGGGAAATACAATGAGCAGTTCTTC
TRBJ1-2,TRBV5-5,-,TRBD1,CASSLVGDPGQGTYGYTF,TGTGCCAGCAGCTTGGTGGGGGATCCGGGACAGGGCACCTATGGCTACACCTTC
TRBJ2-5,TRBV29-1,-,-,CSVVRAGAIGDQYF,TGCAGCGTGGTAAGGGCGGGGGCCATAGGGGACCAGTACTTC
TRBJ2-2,TRBV5-1,-,TRBD1,CASSFTTGAPGELFF,TGCGCCAGCAGCTTCACTACAGGGGCCCCCGGGGAGCTGTTTTTT
TRBJ2-3,TRBV27,-,TRBD1,CASSDGTAADTQYF,TGTGCCAGCAGTGACGGGACAGCGGCAGATACGCAGTATTTT
TRBJ2-1,TRBV11-2,-,-,CASSLDRAMGRNEQFF,TGTGCCAGCAGCTTAGATAGGGCGATGGGGAGAAATGAGCAGTTCTTC
TRBJ1-5,TRBV5-5,-,TRBD1,CASSLGQGDQPQHF,TGTGCCAGCAGCTTGGGACAGGGTGATCAGCCCCAGCATTTT
TRBJ1-5,TRBV24-1,-,TRBD1,CATSDTRQGGSNQPQHF,TGTGCCACCAGTGATACCCGACAGGGGGGGAGCAATCAGCCCCAGCATTTT
TRBJ1-1,TRBV6-1,-,TRBD1,CASSDGTVGTEAFF,TGTGCCAGCAGTGACGGGACAGTGGGCACTGAAGCTTTCTTT
TRBJ1-5,TRBV27,few,-,CASSITGNNQPQHF,TGTGCCAGCAGTATAACAGGGAATAATCAGCCCCAGCATTTT
TRBJ2-3,TRBV5-1,few,-,CASSYRTGYSGTDTQYF,TGCGCCAGCAGCTACCGAACAGGGTATAGCGGCACAGATACGCAGTATTTT
TRBJ1-5,TRBV2,once,-,CASSDRVSGQPQHF,TGTGCCAGCAGTGACAGGGTTTCTGGTCAGCCCCAGCATTTT
TRBJ2-3,TRBV18,-,TRBD1,CASTRRTGHGDTQYF,TGTGCCAGCACACGGCGGACAGGTCATGGAGATACGCAGTATTTT
TRBJ2-7,TRBV7-9,-,TRBD1,CASSLGTGNYEQYF,TGTGCCAGCAGCTTAGGGACAGGAAACTACGAGCAGTACTTC
TRBJ1-4,TRBV3-1/TRBV3-2,-,TRBD1,CASSRLTGANEKLFF,TGTGCCAGCAGCCGGCTGACAGGGGCAAATGAAAAACTGTTTTTT
TRBJ1-5,TRBV20-1,-,-,CSASPPRGDQPQHF,TGCAGTGCTAGTCCCCCGCGGGGTGATCAGCCCCAGCATTTT
TRBJ2-5,TRBV7-6,-,TRBD2,CASSFDAPRGAQETQYF,TGTGCCAGCAGCTTCGATGCCCCGCGGGGGGCCCAAGAGACCCAGTACTTC
TRBJ2-7,TRBV28,-,-,CASIQKQGGYEQYF,TGTGCCAGCATCCAAAAGCAGGGGGGCTACGAGCAGTACTTC
TRBJ1-2,TRBV2,-,-,CASSSQIGGPYGYTF,TGTGCCAGCAGTTCCCAAATAGGGGGACCCTATGGCTACACCTTC
TRBJ1-4,TRBV6-7,-,TRBD1,CASSSPPGTANEKLFF,TGTGCCAGCAGCTCCCCACCCGGGACAGCAAATGAAAAACTGTTTTTT
TRBJ2-3,TRBV2,-,TRBD2,CASSTIAGGYTDTQYF,TGTGCCAGCAGCACGATAGCGGGGGGGTACACAGATACGCAGTATTTT
TRBJ1-1,TRBV3-1/TRBV3-2,-,-,CASSQEGGGAFF,TGTGCCAGCAGCCAAGAGGGGGGAGGAGCTTTCTTT
TRBJ2-1,TRBV10-3,-,-,CAIQGGVYNEQFF,TGTGCCATCCAAGGCGGGGTCTACAATGAGCAGTTCTTC
TRBJ1-3,TRBV19,-,-,CASSLPGNTIYF,TGTGCCAGTAGTCTTCCCGGAAACACCATATATTTT
TRBJ2-6,TRBV13,-,-,CASGRPQGSYGANVLTF,TGTGCCAGCGGAAGGCCCCAGGGGAGTTATGGGGCCAACGTCCTGACTTTC
TRBJ2-3,TRBV6-5,-,TRBD2,CASSLAGGPTDTQYF,TGTGCCAGCAGTCTAGCGGGGGGCCCCACAGATACGCAGTATTTT
TRBJ1-1,TRBV19,-,TRBD1,CASSILLDRVTEAFF,TGTGCCAGTAGTATATTACTGGACAGGGTGACTGAAGCTTTCTTT
TRBJ1-1,TRBV5-8,once,TRBD1,CASSHPWRGLNTEAFF,TGTGCCAGCAGCCACCCGTGGAGGGGGCTTAACACTGAAGCTTTCTTT
TRBJ2-7,TRBV19,-,TRBD1,CASSIAGTGGYEQYF,TGTGCCAGTAGTATTGCCGGGACAGGGGGCTACGAGCAGTACTTC
TRBJ1-4,TRBV5-1,-,TRBD1,CASSSPGQGEKLFF,TGCGCCAGCAGCTCCCCCGGACAGGGGGAAAAACTGTTTTTT